Described below is a single T cell receptor (beta chain) sequence and its context. The antigen is unknown. The sample belongs to a study of cytomegalovirus exposure and HLA in healthy donors. Per the germline V gene, CDR1 is SGHKS and CDR2 is YYEKEE (reference sequence). The CDR3 has 16 amino acids. Trimming shortened V by 0 bases and J by 0 bases, and 9 bases separated the two germline ends. The PCR employed 60 Vbeta primers together with 13 Jbeta primers. Profiling relied on immunoSEQ multiplex PCR, and the TCRdb table lists in-frame clones only, not all of them. The sample has about 55,000 clones, roughly 80% seen once; the top ten hold 1.6%. Study-wide points: Sequencing likely produced, as an artifact, a cluster of highly shared sequence variants.

The sample consisted of PBMCs. The sequence was obtained from a man aged 30 to 39 in good health and CMV-seronegative. The chain couples TRBV5-5 to TRBJ1-4; no definite D call. The CDR3, as DNA: TGTGCCAGCAGCTTGGTACAGAGCTCAACTAATGAAAAACTGTTTTTT. Translating it yields CASSLVQSSTNEKLFF.